A single sample gave rise to the 27 T cell receptor beta chains below, sequenced in a study of blood T cells in healthy people across ages. With a J-beta primer mix and a sample-barcoded 5' primer, a second PCR ran roughly 6 to 11 cycles. TCRdb analysed the 5' RACE reads with MiXCR anew, one entry per CDR3 protein. This sample carries 650,000 to 1,000,000 distinct CDR3 sequences, 30% to 45% of them seen once, and the ten largest clones take 10% to 15%. Sequenced sample: blood. These receptors came from a man aged 18 to 29 in good health.

This clonotype was detected only a few times. The chain uses TRBV4-1 and TRBJ2-3, with D tentatively TRBD2 (6 bases). There are 16 residues in the CDR3. Trimming shortened V by 2 bases and J by 3 bases, and 15 bases separated the two germline ends. CDR1 is MGHRA and CDR2 is YSYEKL in the germline V gene. CDR3 sequence reads: CASSQPSGPRTDTQYF. The CDR3 coding sequence is TGCGCCAGCAGCCAACCAAGCGGGCCCCGGACAGATACGCAGTATTTT.

This clonotype was found a few times. The chain couples TRBV12-3 or TRBV12-4 to TRBJ2-4; no definite D call. The CDR3 is 16 amino acids. Trimming cost V 2 bases and J 0 bases, with 11 bases left between them. CDR3 residues: CASSLSGLLAKNIQYF. CDR3 DNA sequence: TGTGCCAGCAGTTTATCGGGTCTTCTAGCCAAAAACATTCAGTACTTC.

The gene calls are TRBV7-2 and TRBJ2-7, with a tentative D call TRBD2 (7 bases). The CDR3 covers 15 residues. Trimming stripped 5 bases from V and 2 bases from J, with 16 bases between. The germline gives CDR1 SGHTA, CDR2 FQGNSA. The CDR3 here is CASSNGGGGTYEQYF. DNA of the CDR3: TGTGCCAGCAGCAACGGGGGAGGGGGTACCTACGAGCAGTACTTC.

In its sample, this clonotype was seen many times. CDR3 sequence (DNA): TGTGCCAGCAGCCAAGTGGTCAATGAGCAGTTCTTC. It yields the protein CASSQVVNEQFF. The chain has TRBV3-1 and TRBJ2-1; D unclear. Trimming took 1 base from V and 6 from J, leaving 4 bases between them. The CDR3 has 12 amino acids. CDR1 is LGHDT, CDR2 YNNKEL, per germline (reference sequence).

The chain links TRBV13 to TRBJ1-6, with D uncertain. This CDR3 is built from 15 residues. Germline V gene lookup returns CDR1 PRHDT and CDR2 FYEKMQ (reference sequence). V was shortened by 1 base and J by 8 bases, with 12 bases between the two germline ends. The CDR3 bases are TGTGCCAGCAGCTTAGAATCCACCAGCCATTCACCCCTCCACTTT. As protein: CASSLESTSHSPLHF.

This clonotype was recorded a few times. V and J are TRBV6-5 and TRBJ1-5; weak D call: TRBD1 (6 bases). CDR3 length equals 14 residues. The V and J ends lost 2 bases and 7 bases respectively, with 12 bases between them. Germline assignment: CDR1 MNHEY and CDR2 SVGAGI. CDR3 protein: CASSYGQGTQPQHF. For the CDR3, the DNA is TGTGCCAGCAGTTACGGGCAGGGGACCCAGCCCCAGCATTTT.

The chain employs TRBV9 and TRBJ1-2; D is ambiguous. The CDR3 spans 13 residues. Looked up from germline, CDR1 is SGDLS and CDR2 is YYNGEE. Trimming took 3 bases from V and 8 from J, leaving 14 bases between them. The CDR3 nucleotides read TGTGCCAGCAGCGGGGGATCAGTGAGGGGCTACACCTTC. It translates to CASSGGSVRGYTF.

The chain recombines TRBV9 with TRBJ2-1, with D hard to call. The CDR3 length is 14 residues. Trimming removed 2 bases from V and 5 bases from J, with 11 bases in between. CDR1 and CDR2 from the germline V gene are SGDLS and YYNGEE. The DNA of the CDR3 is TGTGCCAGCAGCGTCCGGGTCCTCGACAATGAGCAGTTCTTC. Its protein is CASSVRVLDNEQFF.

The chain links TRBV7-9 to TRBJ2-3; 11 bases match TRBD2. Germline values: CDR1 SEHNR, CDR2 FQNEAQ (reference sequence). The CDR3 length is 15 residues. With V trimmed by 5 bases and J by 7 bases, 8 bases remained unmatched. The CDR3 loop reads CASSPPASGGYTQYF. CDR3 nucleotides: TGTGCCAGCAGCCCCCCAGCTAGCGGGGGGTATACGCAGTATTTT.

This clonotype was counted between two and nine times. The rearrangement joins TRBV28 to TRBJ2-1, with 10 bases fitting TRBD2. V lost 8 bases, J lost 0 bases, and 13 bases stayed unmatched. The CDR3 loop spans 18 amino acids. Germline CDR1 reads MDHEN; CDR2 reads SYDVKM. DNA of the CDR3: TGTGCCAGCCAGTTTAGCACTAGCGGGGAGAGCTCCTACAATGAGCAGTTCTTC. Amino acids: CASQFSTSGESSYNEQFF.

This clonotype was observed a few times. The genes are TRBV30 and TRBJ2-1; 8 positions agree with TRBD1. Germline CDR1 and CDR2: GTSNPN and SVGIG (reference sequence). With V trimmed by 5 bases and J by 6 bases, 3 bases remained unmatched. This CDR3 region has 12 residues. CDR3 amino acids: CAWQGAINEQFF. The DNA of the CDR3 is TGTGCCTGGCAGGGGGCGATCAATGAGCAGTTCTTC.

V gene TRBV4-3 combines with J gene TRBJ2-6; weak D call: TRBD1 (5 bases). Germline-derived CDR1 and CDR2 are LGHNA and YSLEER. Trimming took 0 bases from V and 0 from J, leaving 18 bases between them. CDR3 length: 20 amino acids. The CDR3 bases are TGCGCCAGCAGCCAAGATGATCTTACAGGCTCCTACTCTGGGGCCAACGTCCTGACTTTC. Translation: CASSQDDLTGSYSGANVLTF.

V and J are TRBV20-1 and TRBJ1-1; D perhaps matches TRBD1 (6 bases). From germline, CDR1 is DFQATT and CDR2 SNEGSKA (reference sequence). Trimming removed 5 bases at V and 0 bases at J, with 19 bases between. This CDR3 region has 16 residues. CDR3 in amino acids: CSARQDQDGMNTEAFF. In nucleotides, the CDR3 is TGCAGTGCTCGACAGGATCAAGACGGGATGAACACTGAAGCTTTCTTT.

The chain links TRBV9 to TRBJ1-4; possibly TRBD1 for D (6 bases). The germline gives CDR1 SGDLS, CDR2 YYNGEE. Trimming took 3 bases from V and 2 from J, leaving 8 bases between them. This CDR3 is 14 amino acids long. The CDR3 protein is CASSAQGTNEKLFF. CDR3 DNA: TGTGCCAGCAGCGCACAGGGCACTAATGAAAAACTGTTTTTT. The full variable domain, its missing parts supplied by reference TRBV9 and TRBJ1-4, is DSGVTQTPKHLITATGQRVTLRCSPRSGDLSVYWYQQSLDQGLQFLIQYYNGEERAKGNILERFSAQQFPDLHSELNLSSLELGDSALYFCASSAQGTNEKLFFGSGTQLSVL.

Remarks on this clonotype: Because the CDR3's place on the DNA is in doubt, the DNA is left out and the CDR3 is given as listed by TCRdb. V is TRBV4-3 and J is TRBJ2-1; the D call in the table, TRBD2, was not verified against the DNA. The CDR3 is 18 amino acids in total, end residues counted. From germline, CDR1 is LGHNA and CDR2 YSLEER. The CDR3 sequence is CASSQDSVGAGAYNERYF.

In this sample, this clonotype turned up a few times. V gene TRBV7-2 combines with J gene TRBJ1-4, with 8 nucleotides matching TRBD1. After removal of 1 base from V and 6 bases from J, the junction contained 10 bases not matched to a gene. The CDR3 totals 17 residues. Germline loops: CDR1 SGHTA, CDR2 FQGNSA. The CDR3 DNA reads as TGTGCCAGCAGCTTAGGTGGACAGGGCAATCGTTATGAAAAACTGTTTTTT. Translating it yields CASSLGGQGNRYEKLFF.

The chain employs TRBV7-9 and TRBJ1-2; D is ambiguous. This CDR3 is built from 14 residues. The germline V gene has CDR1 SEHNR and CDR2 FQNEAQ (reference sequence). The V gene lost 3 bases and the J gene lost 0 bases, with 8 bases spanning the gap. This CDR3 is CASSFWDPNYGYTF. Written as DNA, the CDR3 is TGTGCCAGCAGCTTCTGGGATCCTAACTATGGCTACACCTTC. Complete variable domain (other parts from reference TRBV7-9 and TRBJ1-2): DTGVSQNPRHKITKRGQNVTFRCDPISEHNRLYWYRQTLGQGPEFLTYFQNEAQLEKSRLLSDRFSAERPKGSFSTLEIQRTEQGDSAMYLCASSFWDPNYGYTFGSGTRLTVV.

This clonotype was seen ten or more times. The gene calls are TRBV20-1 and TRBJ2-5; a possible D gene is TRBD2 (7 bases). With 0 bases removed from V and 5 bases from J, the gap between germline ends came to 13 bases. The CDR3 runs 14 residues. Germline CDR1 and CDR2: DFQATT and SNEGSKA (reference sequence). CDR3 region: CSARDGGGAETQYF. The CDR3 nucleotides read TGCAGTGCTAGAGATGGAGGGGGGGCGGAGACCCAGTACTTC.

V gene TRBV20-1 combines with J gene TRBJ1-4; tentatively, D is TRBD1 (5 bases). Germline V gives CDR1 DFQATT, CDR2 SNEGSKA (reference sequence). The CDR3 totals 13 residues. V lost 4 bases and J lost 8, with 14 bases in between. The CDR3 sequence: CSAISGRGEKLFF. Written as DNA, the CDR3 is TGCAGTGCTATTTCAGGAAGGGGAGAAAAACTGTTTTTT.

This clonotype was observed a few times. This chain joins TRBV5-6 and TRBJ2-3, with TRBD1 matching 9 bases. Looked up from germline, CDR1 is SGHDT and CDR2 is YYEEEE. The CDR3 runs to 16 residues. Unmatched junction bases numbered 11, after V lost 4 bases and J lost 5 bases. CDR3 sequence (DNA): TGTGCCAGCAGCGCATTACGGGACAGGGCCATAGATACGCAGTATTTT. Translation gives CASSALRDRAIDTQYF.

This clonotype was detected only a few times. V usage is TRBV12-3 or TRBV12-4 and J usage is TRBJ2-3; maybe TRBD2 (6 bases). V lost 3 bases to trimming and J lost 4 bases, with 14 bases between them. There are 15 residues in the CDR3. The CDR3 spells CASSLRRGWADTQYF. The CDR3 region has the DNA TGTGCCAGCAGTTTGAGGAGGGGATGGGCAGATACGCAGTATTTT.

As for this clonotype: This could be a read error, since a much larger clone is one nucleotide away. The chain employs TRBV10-3 and TRBJ2-4; 8 nucleotides match TRBD2. Near its end, the DNA agrees better with TRBJ2-5, so the J call may be wrong. Germline CDR1 is ENHRY and CDR2 is SYGVKD. The CDR3 is 17 residues long. The CDR3 reads CTISEGPGSGAVETQYF. The CDR3 coding sequence is TGTACCATCAGTGAGGGGCCTGGTAGCGGGGCAGTAGAGACCCAGTACTTC.

The rearrangement links TRBV7-2 to TRBJ2-2; no clear D. The CDR3 sequence is 16 residues long. Germline-derived CDR1 and CDR2 are SGHTA and FQGNSA. V was trimmed by 4 bases and J by 4 bases, leaving 16 bases between them. CDR3 region: CASSYLNGPSTGELFF. In DNA form, the CDR3 reads TGTGCCAGCAGCTACTTAAATGGACCGTCCACCGGGGAGCTGTTTTTT.

V gene TRBV28 combines with J gene TRBJ2-2; either TRBD1 or TRBD2 may fit D (5 bases each). CDR1 MDHEN and CDR2 SYDVKM come from the germline V gene. The CDR3 runs to 16 residues. Deletions cut 4 bases from V and 0 bases from J, with 12 bases between. The CDR3 is CASSSRGATNTGELFF. In DNA, the CDR3 is TGTGCCAGCAGTTCCCGGGGCGCTACGAACACCGGGGAGCTGTTTTTT.

The V gene is TRBV4-1, the J gene TRBJ1-1, with 8 bases that match TRBD1. The J segment lost 0 bases and the V segment lost 8 bases, leaving 11 bases of the junction unmatched. CDR1 MGHRA and CDR2 YSYEKL come from the germline V gene. There are 16 residues in the CDR3. The CDR3 bases are TGCGCCAGCGCACAGGGGGAAGGGAGGATGAACACTGAAGCTTTCTTT. It translates to CASAQGEGRMNTEAFF.

Worth noting for this clonotype: A read error may explain this, as a much larger clone is one base away. V usage is TRBV10-3 and J usage is TRBJ2-3; the match to TRBD1 covers 10 bases. Per germline, CDR1 ENHRY and CDR2 SYGVKD. CDR3 size: 15 residues. Written as DNA, the CDR3 is TGTGCCATCAGTGAGGGACAGGGGGGGACAGATATGCAGTATTTT. This codes for CAISEGQGGTDMQYF.

This chain uses TRBV7-9 with TRBJ2-7, with D perhaps being TRBD1 or TRBD2 (6 bases each). Trimming stripped 5 bases from V and 2 bases from J, with 16 bases between. There are 15 residues in the CDR3. Germline V gene sequence: CDR1 SEHNR, CDR2 FQNEAQ (reference sequence). CDR3 region: CASSGLQGLTYEQYF. In DNA form, the CDR3 reads TGTGCCAGCAGCGGACTACAGGGCCTGACCTACGAGCAGTACTTC.